The present entry profiles one T cell receptor beta chain with its context. The data belong to a study of OX40 agonist ivuxolimab in advanced cancers. Profiling relied on immunoSEQ multiplex PCR, and the TCRdb table lists in-frame clones only, not all of them. The table has fewer than 75,000 clones, 87% seen once; the top ten hold under 3.5%. Between the trimmed V and J ends, which lost 8 bases and 4 bases, there was a span of 12 bases. The CDR3 runs to 13 residues. The germline gives CDR1 SNHLY, CDR2 FYNNEI. The chain recombines TRBV2 with TRBJ1-3, with D possibly being TRBD1 (6 bases). This TCR came from an adult with an advanced solid tumor such as melanoma, head and neck, liver or kidney cancer. The sequencing here drew on CD4+ or CD8+ T cells sorted from blood, taken in a trial of the OX40 agonist ivuxolimab. Here the CDR3 reads CASGGDRGNTIYF. The CDR3 bases are TGTGCCAGCGGGGGCGATAGGGGAAACACCATATATTTT.